This entry lists 17 T cell receptor beta chains sequenced from one sample in a study of T-cell reconstitution after alpha-beta-depleted transplantation in children. During its preparation, the TCRbeta library received unique molecular identifiers. From the PCR reads, TCRdb called clonotypes with MiXCR, one entry per CDR3 protein. The data hold approximately 800,000 distinct CDR3 sequences, with approximately 15% observed a single time. Sequenced material: PBMCs, mostly from graft donor cells, taken 360 days after TCRalphabeta/CD19-depleted stem cell transplant. These receptors all come from a male patient younger than 18 who had a stem cell transplant for acute lymphoblastic leukemia, so the T cells may come from the graft donor.

V and J are TRBV12-3 or TRBV12-4 and TRBJ2-7; D is unclear. This CDR3 region has 14 residues. V lost 5 bases and J 7 bases, leaving 18 bases between the germline ends. The CDR3 reads CASSTRAIGSEQYF. CDR3 in DNA: TGTGCCAGCAGTACCCGGGCCATCGGTTCTGAGCAGTACTTC.

The V call is TRBV19, the J call TRBJ2-3, with D tentatively TRBD1 (6 bases). Germline CDR1 LNHDA, CDR2 SQIVND (reference sequence). CDR3 length: 15 amino acids. V dropped 6 bases and J dropped 1 base, with 14 bases sitting between them. The CDR3 DNA reads as TGTGCCAGTAGCTCAACAGGGATTCGCACAGATACGCAGTATTTT. This sequence encodes CASSSTGIRTDTQYF.

The chain links TRBV6-1 to TRBJ2-7; 9 nucleotides match TRBD1. With 5 bases clipped from V and 0 bases from J, the junction kept 5 bases outside the gene matches. The CDR3 is made up of 15 amino acids. Germline V gives CDR1 MNHNS, CDR2 SASEGT. CDR3 in amino acids: CASSPLTGGSYEQYF. CDR3 nucleotides: TGTGCCAGCAGTCCATTGACAGGGGGCTCCTACGAGCAGTACTTC.

This clonotype was recorded a few times. This chain connects TRBV23-1 to TRBJ2-1; no firm D call. TRBV23-1 counts as an open reading frame of uncertain function. V was shortened by 2 bases and J by 8 bases, with 4 bases between the two germline ends. CDR3 length: 11 residues. Here the CDR3 reads CASSQRDEQFF. The CDR3 DNA sequence: TGCGCCAGCAGTCAACGGGATGAGCAGTTCTTC.

The chain has TRBV5-1 and TRBJ1-1, with 7 bases matching TRBD1. J gave up 0 bases and V 5 bases, and 31 bases lay outside the gene matches. Germline assignment: CDR1 SGHRS and CDR2 YFSETQ. CDR3 length: 23 amino acids. CDR3 loop: CASRLTRLPGQSGYRAMNTEAFF. The CDR3 DNA follows: TGCGCCAGCAGACTGACTAGACTCCCGGGACAGAGTGGATACAGAGCAATGAACACTGAAGCTTTCTTT.

The genes are TRBV12-3 or TRBV12-4 and TRBJ2-7; 7 nucleotides match TRBD1. This CDR3 is 14 amino acids long. J gave up 2 bases and V 5 bases, and 6 bases lay outside the gene matches. The CDR3 bases are TGTGCCAGCAGTACCCATGACAGGGCCTACGAGCAGTACTTC. Its protein is CASSTHDRAYEQYF.

This clonotype has a handful of counts. J is TRBJ2-1 and V is TRBV20-1; no firm D call. Germline CDR1 reads DFQATT; CDR2 reads SNEGSKA (reference sequence). Trimming pared 7 bases from V and 0 bases from J, leaving 16 bases between. The CDR3 loop spans 15 amino acids. CDR3 coding DNA: TGCAGTGACGATAGACTCCCCAGCTCCTACAATGAGCAGTTCTTC. Translation gives CSDDRLPSSYNEQFF.

This clonotype occurred a few times. V is TRBV5-1 and J is TRBJ1-4; D uncertain. Per germline, CDR1 SGHRS and CDR2 YFSETQ. With 0 bases removed from V and 1 base from J, the gap between germline ends came to 4 bases. The CDR3 sequence is 14 residues long. The chain's CDR3 is CASSLDVTNEKLFF. The CDR3, as DNA: TGCGCCAGCAGCTTGGACGTAACTAATGAAAAACTGTTTTTT.

This chain uses TRBV10-2 with TRBJ2-7; the match to TRBD1 covers 11 bases. This CDR3 is built from 16 residues. The V gene end was trimmed by 7 bases and the J gene end by 4 bases; junction bases not matched to a gene: 12. Germline V gene sequence: CDR1 WSHSY, CDR2 SAAADI. Written as DNA, the CDR3 is TGCGCCAGCACTAACCCGGACAGGGGGCGAGGGTACGAGCAGTACTTC. It encodes CASTNPDRGRGYEQYF.

In its sample, this clonotype was seen a few times. The chain links TRBV10-3 to TRBJ2-7; 10 bases agree with TRBD1. This CDR3 region has 16 residues. The V segment lost 4 bases and the J segment 3 bases; nucleotides outside the gene matches: 9. Looked up from germline, CDR1 is ENHRY and CDR2 is SYGVKD. The CDR3, as DNA: TGTGCCATCAGTGGGACCGGGACAGGGGTTCACTACGAGCAGTACTTC. Encoded protein: CAISGTGTGVHYEQYF.

This clonotype was observed at least ten times. J is TRBJ2-3 and V is TRBV10-3; no reliable D call. The length of the CDR3 is 14 residues. Germline V gene lookup returns CDR1 ENHRY and CDR2 SYGVKD. The ends were cut back, 4 bases at V and 2 bases at J, with 10 bases in the middle. This CDR3 reads CAISGGRYTDTQYF. The CDR3 nucleotides are TGTGCCATCAGTGGCGGCAGGTACACAGATACGCAGTATTTT.

The rearrangement uses TRBV5-1 and TRBJ2-1; 8 positions agree with TRBD2. Germline CDR1 SGHRS, CDR2 YFSETQ. J gave up 8 bases and V 3 bases, and 10 bases lay outside the gene matches. The CDR3 is 15 residues long. The CDR3 nucleotides read TGCGCCAGCAGCTCGGGACTAGTTCTAATGGATGAGCAGTTCTTC. Protein sequence: CASSSGLVLMDEQFF.

The CDR3 reads CASSLVAGRDYGYTF. The DNA for the CDR3 is TGCGCCAGCAGCTTGGTGGCAGGGAGGGACTATGGCTACACCTTC. V and J are TRBV5-1 and TRBJ1-2; a possible D gene is TRBD1 (5 bases). This CDR3 comprises 15 residues. V was trimmed by 0 bases and J by 3 bases, leaving 12 bases between them. Germline V gives CDR1 SGHRS, CDR2 YFSETQ.

V gene TRBV20-1 combines with J gene TRBJ2-1, with 7 bases lining up with TRBD2. J was trimmed by 6 bases and V by 0 bases; bases with no gene match: 5. This CDR3 is 14 amino acids long. Germline V lookup: CDR1 DFQATT, CDR2 SNEGSKA (reference sequence). CDR3: CSARDTGGPNEQFF. CDR3 sequence (DNA): TGCAGTGCTAGAGATACGGGAGGTCCCAATGAGCAGTTCTTC.

This clonotype was detected a few times. V and J are TRBV29-1 and TRBJ2-1; D is perhaps TRBD1 or TRBD2 (5 bases each). Germline values: CDR1 SQVTM, CDR2 ANQGSEA. The ends were cut back, 3 bases at V and 8 bases at J, with 17 bases in the middle. The CDR3 runs 14 residues. The CDR3 sequence is CSVDFWARGHEQFF. The DNA of the CDR3 is TGCAGCGTTGATTTCTGGGCGAGGGGTCATGAGCAGTTCTTC.

The chain uses TRBV11-1 and TRBJ2-7, with TRBD1 matching 11 bases. CDR1 and CDR2 (germline): SGHAT, FQDESV (reference sequence). The J segment lost 6 bases and the V segment lost 4 bases, leaving 2 bases of the junction unmatched. This CDR3 has 13 residues. The CDR3 is CASSWGQGVEQYF. The DNA for the CDR3 is TGTGCCAGCAGCTGGGGACAGGGGGTCGAGCAGTACTTC.

This clonotype has ten or more counts. The chain combines TRBV20-1 with TRBJ2-1; D ambiguous. The CDR3 has 15 amino acids. V was pared by 0 bases and J by 0 bases, with 9 bases between. Per the germline V gene, CDR1 is DFQATT and CDR2 is SNEGSKA (reference sequence). The DNA for the CDR3 is TGCAGTGCTAGAGATGGGCGGAGCTCCTACAATGAGCAGTTCTTC. Translating gives CSARDGRSSYNEQFF.